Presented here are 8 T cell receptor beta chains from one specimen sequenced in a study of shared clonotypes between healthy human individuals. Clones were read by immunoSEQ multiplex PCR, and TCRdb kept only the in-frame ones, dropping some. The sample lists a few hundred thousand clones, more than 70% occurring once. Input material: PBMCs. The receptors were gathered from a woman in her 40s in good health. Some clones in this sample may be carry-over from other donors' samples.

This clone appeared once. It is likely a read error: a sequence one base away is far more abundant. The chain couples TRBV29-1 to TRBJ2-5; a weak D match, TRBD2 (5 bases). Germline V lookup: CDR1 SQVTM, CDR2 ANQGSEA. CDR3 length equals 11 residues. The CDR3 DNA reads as TGCGGCGTACTACTAGGGGAGACCCAGTACTTC. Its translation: CGVLLGETQYF.

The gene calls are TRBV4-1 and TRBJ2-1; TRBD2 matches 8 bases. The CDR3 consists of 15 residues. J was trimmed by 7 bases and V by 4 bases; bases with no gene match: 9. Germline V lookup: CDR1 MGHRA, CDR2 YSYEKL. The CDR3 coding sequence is TGCGCCAGCAGCCCCTTAGCGGGATCTAGGAATGAGCAGTTCTTC. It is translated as CASSPLAGSRNEQFF.

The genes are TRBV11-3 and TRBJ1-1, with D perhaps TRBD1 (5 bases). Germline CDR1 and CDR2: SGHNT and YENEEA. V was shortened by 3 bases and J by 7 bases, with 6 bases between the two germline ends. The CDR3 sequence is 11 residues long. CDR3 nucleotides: TGTGCCAGCAGCTTTGGGGGTGAAGCTTTCTTT. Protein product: CASSFGGEAFF.

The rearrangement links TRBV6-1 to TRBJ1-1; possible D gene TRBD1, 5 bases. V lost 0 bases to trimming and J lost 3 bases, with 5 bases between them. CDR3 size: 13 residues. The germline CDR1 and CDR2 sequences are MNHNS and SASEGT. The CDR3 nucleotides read TGTGCCAGCAGTGAAGCGGGGGACACTGAAGCTTTCTTT. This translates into CASSEAGDTEAFF.

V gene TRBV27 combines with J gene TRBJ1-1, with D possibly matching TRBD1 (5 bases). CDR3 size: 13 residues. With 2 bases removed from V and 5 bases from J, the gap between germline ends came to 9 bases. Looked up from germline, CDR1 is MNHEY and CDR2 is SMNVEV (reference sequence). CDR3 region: CASSLRQGTEAFF. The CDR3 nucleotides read TGTGCCAGCAGTTTAAGGCAGGGTACTGAAGCTTTCTTT.

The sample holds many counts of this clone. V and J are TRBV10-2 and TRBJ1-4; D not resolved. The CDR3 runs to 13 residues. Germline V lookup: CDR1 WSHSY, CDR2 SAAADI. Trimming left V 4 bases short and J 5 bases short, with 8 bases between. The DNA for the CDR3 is TGCGCCAGCAGTGGAGGGTTAAATGAAAAACTGTTTTTT. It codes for CASSGGLNEKLFF.

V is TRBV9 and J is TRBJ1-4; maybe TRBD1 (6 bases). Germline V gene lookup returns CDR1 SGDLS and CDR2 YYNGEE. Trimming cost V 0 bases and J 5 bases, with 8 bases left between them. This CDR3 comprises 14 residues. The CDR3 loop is CASSVGDTNEKLFF. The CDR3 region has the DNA TGTGCCAGCAGCGTAGGGGACACGAATGAAAAACTGTTTTTT.

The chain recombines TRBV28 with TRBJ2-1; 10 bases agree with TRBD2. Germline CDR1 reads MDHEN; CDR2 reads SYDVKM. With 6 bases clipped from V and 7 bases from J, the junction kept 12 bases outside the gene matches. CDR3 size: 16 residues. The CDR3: CASRGGGTSVWNEQFF. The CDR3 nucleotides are TGTGCCAGCAGGGGGGGCGGGACTAGCGTTTGGAATGAGCAGTTCTTC.